This T cell receptor beta chain was retrieved from a study of Graves' ophthalmopathy and Graves' hyperthyroidism. RNA served as the template for amplifying TCR beta CDR3 regions. First-round RT-PCR with HTBI primers preceded a second-round multiplex PCR. MiXCR was run by TCRdb on the multiplex PCR reads, yielding one entry per CDR3 protein. The sample lists about 1.2 million distinct CDR3 sequences, roughly two fifths occurring once. Pregnancy or lactation, uncontrolled infections and other autoimmune diseases were grounds for excluding patients. This clonotype turned up a few times. The ends lost 5 bases at V and 6 bases at J; junction bases unmatched: 14. Germline CDR1 SGHNT, CDR2 YYREEE (reference sequence). The CDR3 runs to 15 residues.

V is TRBV5-4 and J is TRBJ2-7, with 7 nucleotides matching TRBD1. The sequenced sample was peripheral blood or thyroid tissue (not recorded which). The TCR comes from an adult man with Graves' hyperthyroidism. CDR3 in amino acids: CASSSSGGQISEQYF. The DNA of the CDR3 is TGTGCCAGCAGTTCGTCAGGGGGACAGATCTCCGAGCAGTACTTC. The whole variable domain, remainder taken from reference TRBV5-4 and TRBJ2-7, is ETGVTQSPTHLIKTRGQQVTLRCSSQSGHNTVSWYQQALGQGPQFIFQYYREEENGRGNFPPRFSGLQFPNYSSELNVNALELDDSALYLCASSSSGGQISEQYFGPGTRLTVT.